The 10 T cell receptor beta chains reported below all come from one sample, sequenced in a study of beta chain features in type 1 diabetes. The sequenced template was cDNA made from the entire isolated RNA. Sequenced by immunoSEQ multiplex PCR; TCRdb stores in-frame clones only, minus some. The table has about 470,000 clones, around 30% seen once; the top ten hold around 0.065%. The sample was naive CD4+ T cells from blood. The receptor set was obtained from a man between 18 and 35 years old in good health.

This clone has more than one count but fewer than ten. This chain joins TRBV6-5 and TRBJ2-1, with 8 bases lining up with TRBD2. With V trimmed by 2 bases and J by 8 bases, 5 bases remained unmatched. From germline, CDR1 is MNHEY and CDR2 SVGAGI. The CDR3 loop spans 14 amino acids. This chain's CDR3 is CASSYGTRGYEQFF. CDR3 in DNA: TGTGCCAGCAGTTACGGGACTAGGGGCTATGAGCAGTTCTTC.

This clone showed up just a few times. The chain uses TRBV7-2 and TRBJ2-7; D not certain. Germline V CDR1 and CDR2: SGHTA, FQGNSA. V shed 5 bases and J shed 3 bases, with 5 bases lying between them. The CDR3 runs 11 residues. The CDR3 loop reads CASSARYEQYF. The CDR3 bases are TGTGCCAGCAGCGCCCGCTACGAGCAGTACTTC.

The chain combines TRBV29-1 with TRBJ2-1, with 9 bases fitting TRBD1. This CDR3 has 15 amino acids. Germline loops: CDR1 SQVTM, CDR2 ANQGSEA. Losses at the gene ends were 4 bases for V and 7 bases for J; bases not matched to a gene: 11. DNA for the CDR3: TGCAGCGTTGCCCTATCGGAGACAGGGGGAAATGAGCAGTTCTTC. Translating gives CSVALSETGGNEQFF.

The chain joins TRBV21-1 to TRBJ2-1; the table names TRBD2, a call not compared with the DNA. TRBV21-1 has pseudogene status. The CDR3 contains 12 residues. This chain's CDR3 is CASSSLPREQFF. As DNA, the CDR3 is TGTGCCAGCAGCTCACTGCCCCGTGAGCAGTTCTTC.

The chain employs TRBV27 and TRBJ2-7, with 8 positions matching TRBD1. V shed 6 bases, J shed 2 bases, and the junction held 15 bases outside the gene matches. The V gene's germline CDR1 is MNHEY and CDR2 SMNVEV (reference sequence). The CDR3 totals 17 residues. The CDR3 nucleotides are TGTGCCAGCAGCCGACAGGGGCACCCATATACTACCTACGAGCAGTACTTC. This gives the protein CASSRQGHPYTTYEQYF.

This clone appeared a few times. The chain combines TRBV7-9 with TRBJ2-5; the D gene is possibly TRBD1 (6 bases). The CDR3 runs to 13 residues. Germline values: CDR1 SEHNR, CDR2 FQNEAQ (reference sequence). V lost 6 bases and J 1 base, leaving 9 bases between the germline ends. The CDR3 region is CASRDSLQETQYF. The CDR3 DNA is TGTGCCAGCAGGGACAGCCTCCAAGAGACCCAGTACTTC.

The chain carries TRBV28 and TRBJ1-2; D perhaps matches TRBD1 (6 bases). Trimming left V 7 bases short and J 7 bases short, with 10 bases between. Germline CDR1 and CDR2: MDHEN and SYDVKM. This CDR3 comprises 11 residues. The CDR3, as DNA: TGTGCCAGCATAGGGGGAACTGGCTACACCTTC. Its translation: CASIGGTGYTF.

The chain links TRBV28 to TRBJ1-4; D gene unclear. Germline CDR1 and CDR2: MDHEN and SYDVKM. The V end was cut by 3 bases, the J end by 8 bases, with 7 bases between. The CDR3 is 12 amino acids. The DNA of the CDR3 is TGTGCCAGCAGTTTTCACGGGGAAAAACTGTTTTTT. Protein sequence: CASSFHGEKLFF.

This clone was counted between two and nine times. This chain uses TRBV7-2 with TRBJ2-1; a weak D match, TRBD2 (6 bases). With 6 bases removed from V and 4 bases from J, the gap between germline ends came to 16 bases. The CDR3 has 15 residues. Germline assignment: CDR1 SGHTA and CDR2 FQGNSA. CDR3 DNA: TGTGCCAGCAGATCCGACCCGGGGGTATACAATGAGCAGTTCTTC. Its protein is CASRSDPGVYNEQFF.

This clone was observed a few times. This sequence joins TRBV30 and TRBJ2-7; 7 bases map to TRBD2. CDR1 GTSNPN and CDR2 SVGIG come from the germline V gene (reference sequence). V was pared by 0 bases and J by 12 bases, with 11 bases of the junction left unmatched. There are 13 residues in the CDR3. CDR3 bases: TGTGCCTGGAGTGTTTCGACAGCGGGGTTCCGGTACTTC. Protein: CAWSVSTAGFRYF.